This T cell receptor beta chain was observed in a study of radiation and T cells in renal cell carcinoma (dated by TCRdb to about 2020). Concerning the study at large: TCR beta sequencing covered 50 to 55 samples in total, comprising roughly 26 tumors and roughly 27 peripheral blood samples. The final blood draw took place at 4 weeks after radiation, the same time as nephrectomy. Across all 53 samples, under 5,000,000 unique CDR3 nucleotide sequences encoding 2.5 million to 3 million unique CDR3 amino acid sequences were identified. Overall study results and their limits: Tracking of blood repertoire dynamics stopped at three to four weeks after treatment, with no follow-up past that point. In blood, the top tumor clonotypes increased from baseline to 2 weeks after radiation and then shrank by 4 weeks, which suggests a temporary expansion of tumor-resident clones. Because pretreatment tumor biopsies were not available, the baseline intratumoral presence of clonotypes could not be determined. Effects of radiation dose or scheduling on the TCR repertoire could not be addressed with the single-armed trial design.

Following the manufacturer's recommendations, the immunoSEQ kit was used to generate TCR beta libraries from genomic DNA. To prepare libraries, a first multiplex PCR with proprietary primers was run, followed by a second PCR that added unique barcodes, and a bead cleanup was done after each round. Each sample batch included a kit-provided positive control reaction and a negative control reaction. The final libraries were assessed on an Agilent 4200 TapeStation D1000 ScreenTape, pooled by volume, and quantified by qPCR. An Illumina NextSeq500 fitted with a MidOutput 150-cycle cartridge performed the sequencing, running 156 Read1 cycles and 15 Index1 cycles with the kit's custom primers. The pooled library was loaded at roughly 1 pM, with an approximately 21% PhiX control spiked in. Under the source paper's analysis protocol: The vendor-processed data were analyzed in R, and a clonotype was defined as all T cells that share the same CDR3 nucleotide sequence. In the clone abundance analyses, frequencies in each sample were normalized to that sample's 10,000 most abundant clones. Public T cell clones, which averaged fewer than five per sample, were removed prior to analysis. Tumor-enriched and baseline blood-enriched clonotypes were defined by at least a 32-fold difference in abundance between compartments. Clonotypes expanded or contracted between blood time points were identified with a beta-binomial differential abundance model. Similarity between tumor and blood repertoires was quantified using the Baroni-Urbani and Buser coefficient, and groups were compared with two-tailed Wilcoxon tests in R. Imported from immuneACCESS, the table was reduced by TCRdb to in-frame sequences with V and J called. These copies leave out some clones; in studies compared against another copy, an unresolved V gene accounts for under half, and the cause of the remainder is not known. V and J calls and clone size follow that table, whereas D and trimming were derived from the DNA. The sample table shows roughly 90,000 clones, and just under 85% are seen once. Jointly, the top ten make up approximately 8.8% of the sample.

For this clone: No cognate antigen has been identified for it. No much larger clone is present one base from it, and per-base qualities are unavailable.

The time point label on this specimen signifies: blood 4 weeks post-SBRT, at nephrectomy. The treatment or condition label here, explained by the study, means: 15 Gy SBRT to primary tumor, nephrectomy 4 weeks later. Samples were obtained from a clinical trial, in which 15 Gy stereotactic body radiation therapy was delivered to primary renal cell carcinomas and nephrectomy was performed 4 weeks later. To follow tumor-enriched clonotypes, peripheral blood was collected serially from radiation-treated patients at baseline and again at 2 weeks and 4 weeks after SBRT. Renal cell carcinoma with clear cell pathology was present in all patients. Genomic DNA for TCR sequencing was prepared using the QIAamp DNA Blood Mini Kit (Qiagen). Only samples passing all quality control checks were included in the analyses. V is cut by 7 bases and J by 0 bases, and the space between the germline ends is 6 bases. Per the germline V gene, SNHLY is the CDR1 and FYNNEI is the CDR2. From the cysteine up to the phenylalanine, the CDR3 has a length of 12 residues. Only the CDR3 portion is preserved as DNA: 36 bases, with reading frame beginning at the first base.

This clonotype originated in a man aged 45-60 years with renal cell carcinoma. The chain couples TRBV2 to TRBJ2-5, with the D gene not clear enough to name. Sequences were derived from blood, sampled from a patient whose treatment included radiotherapy and nephrectomy. The CDR3 sequence is CASTEYQETQYF. The base sequence is TGTGCCAGCACGGAGTACCAAGAGACCCAGTACTTC. The variable domain in full, with residues beyond the CDR3 obtained from the reference TRBV2 and TRBJ2-5 genes, is EPEVTQTPSHQVTQMGQEVILRCVPISNHLYFYWYRQILGQKVEFLVSFYNNEISEKSEIFDDQFSVERPDGSNFTLKIRSTKLEDSAMYFCASTEYQETQYFGPGTRLLVL.